These 12 T cell receptor beta chains were sequenced from one sample in a study of shared clonotypes between healthy human individuals. This table comes from immunoSEQ multiplex PCR, and its TCRdb copy is limited to in-frame clones, with some not included. The table shows fewer than 130,000 clones, with approximately 70% occurring only once. Source material: memory CD8+ T cells sorted from blood. Subset reported: CD45RO+ cells pooled with CCR7-negative TemRA cells. The receptor set was obtained from a woman in her twenties or thirties in good health.

The V call is TRBV10-3, the J call TRBJ2-2; no clear D gene. Looked up from germline, CDR1 is ENHRY and CDR2 is SYGVKD. The V end lost 8 bases, the J end lost 0 bases, and 4 bases lay between the germline ends. The CDR3 covers 12 residues. As DNA, the CDR3 is TGTGCCATCGGTGCGAACACCGGGGAGCTGTTTTTT. It specifies CAIGANTGELFF.

J is TRBJ2-1 and V is TRBV11-2; possible D gene TRBD1, 6 bases. The CDR3 covers 12 residues. V gave up 5 bases and J gave up 9 bases, with 11 bases separating them. Germline CDR1 SGHAT, CDR2 FQNNGV. CDR3 nucleotides: TGTGCCAGCAGCCGGAACAGGGCTGAGCAGTTCTTC. Protein product: CASSRNRAEQFF.

The CDR3, as DNA: TGTGCCAGCAGCTTACCCTTAGGCCGCGGCAATGAGCAGTTCTTC. Its protein is CASSLPLGRGNEQFF. The V call is TRBV7-9, the J call TRBJ2-1; D ambiguous. The germline V gene encodes CDR1 SEHNR and CDR2 FQNEAQ (reference sequence). This CDR3 has 15 residues. The ends were cut back, 2 bases at V and 6 bases at J, with 14 bases in the middle.

The V gene is TRBV5-8, the J gene TRBJ1-1; D is perhaps TRBD1 (5 bases). Germline-derived CDR1 and CDR2 are SGHTS and YDEGEE. Trimming removed 4 bases from V and 1 base from J, with 17 bases in between. The CDR3 runs to 16 residues. CDR3: CASSTIRDYSNTEAFF. The CDR3 DNA sequence: TGTGCCAGCAGCACAATCCGGGACTATTCGAACACTGAAGCTTTCTTT.

The rearrangement uses TRBV29-1 and TRBJ1-5; TRBD1 agrees at 8 bases. Germline-derived CDR1 and CDR2 are SQVTM and ANQGSEA. This CDR3 is 13 amino acids long. V shed 6 bases, J shed 3 bases, and the junction held 4 bases outside the gene matches. CDR3 in amino acids: CSVRTGLNQPQHF. The CDR3, as DNA: TGCAGCGTCAGGACAGGGCTCAATCAGCCCCAGCATTTT.

This chain joins TRBV13 and TRBJ2-5; no reliable D call. The CDR3 has 13 residues. The V end lost 5 bases, the J end lost 4 bases, and 11 bases lay between the germline ends. Germline V gene sequence: CDR1 PRHDT, CDR2 FYEKMQ (reference sequence). The CDR3 spells CASSQTLGETQYF. CDR3 in DNA: TGTGCCAGCAGCCAAACTTTAGGAGAGACCCAGTACTTC.

This clone was detected many times. The V and J genes are TRBV9 and TRBJ2-3, with 10 bases lining up with TRBD2. V gave up 3 bases and J gave up 6 bases; unmatched junction bases: 10. The length of the CDR3 is 16 residues. In germline, CDR1 is SGDLS, CDR2 YYNGEE. The CDR3 region is CASSADPGLATDTQYF. The CDR3 nucleotides are TGTGCCAGCAGCGCAGACCCGGGACTAGCGACCGATACGCAGTATTTT. The whole variable domain, remainder taken from reference TRBV9 and TRBJ2-3, is DSGVTQTPKHLITATGQRVTLRCSPRSGDLSVYWYQQSLDQGLQFLIQYYNGEERAKGNILERFSAQQFPDLHSELNLSSLELGDSALYFCASSADPGLATDTQYFGPGTRLTVL.

This chain joins TRBV9 and TRBJ2-7, with a possible D match to TRBD1 (6 bases). The CDR3 runs to 14 residues. Per germline, CDR1 SGDLS and CDR2 YYNGEE. V was shortened by 3 bases and J by 2 bases, with 12 bases between the two germline ends. The CDR3 sequence is CASSEGGETYEQYF. The CDR3 region has the DNA TGTGCCAGCAGCGAAGGGGGAGAGACCTACGAGCAGTACTTC.

V usage is TRBV5-1 and J usage is TRBJ2-1; D is unclear. CDR1 is SGHRS and CDR2 is YFSETQ in the germline V gene. V lost 1 base to trimming and J lost 5 bases, with 7 bases between them. CDR3 length: 13 amino acids. The CDR3 DNA follows: TGCGCCAGCAGCTTGATTGAAAACAATGAGCAGTTCTTC. Translating it yields CASSLIENNEQFF.

The rearrangement joins TRBV5-6 to TRBJ2-6, with D tentatively TRBD2 (7 bases). The CDR3 contains 17 residues. V shed 4 bases and J shed 2 bases, with 16 bases lying between them. CDR1 and CDR2 from the germline V gene are SGHDT and YYEEEE. The CDR3 bases are TGTGCCAGCAGCCCACGGGGGGCTTTAACTGGGGCCAACGTCCTGACTTTC. Amino acid sequence: CASSPRGALTGANVLTF.

J is TRBJ2-7 and V is TRBV6-6; TRBD2 matches at 8 bases. V lost 6 bases and J lost 3; bases outside the gene matches: 7. This CDR3 region has 14 residues. The germline V gene has CDR1 MNHNY and CDR2 SVGAGI (reference sequence). The CDR3 DNA sequence: TGTGCCAGCAGCTTAGCGGGAACCGTCTACGAGCAGTACTTC. Protein sequence: CASSLAGTVYEQYF.

The V call is TRBV30, the J call TRBJ1-2; D is possibly TRBD1 (6 bases). V was clipped by 4 bases and J by 4 bases, with 13 bases between them. The germline CDR1 and CDR2 sequences are GTSNPN and SVGIG (reference sequence). The CDR3 sequence is 13 residues long. In DNA form, the CDR3 reads TGTGCCTGGACGGGGGCCCCTAGCTATGGCTACACCTTC. Translated: CAWTGAPSYGYTF.